The clone carrying this T cell receptor (beta chain) came up once. Per the authors' pipeline: Nucleated cell counts were estimated from reference gene primer amplification. Sequencing used immunoSEQ multiplex PCR; TCRdb keeps in-frame clones, though not all of them. Clone size and V and J calls were adopted from that table, with D and trimming inferred from the DNA. The profile shows about 180,000 clones, roughly 85% of them singletons. CDR1 is MGHRA, CDR2 YSYEKL, per germline. The CDR3 has 16 amino acids. The J segment lost 2 bases and the V segment lost 0 bases, leaving 5 bases of the junction unmatched. This specimen comes from a study of blood T cell repertoires in COVID-19. For the study at large: Collection of acute and convalescent COVID-19 samples took place in the United States, Italy and Spain. PBMCs, B-cell-depleted T cells, or T cells provided the cDNA or gDNA that made up the material.

Sequencing was performed on peripheral blood. This chain joins TRBV4-1 and TRBJ2-7, with TRBD2 identical over 9 bases. This clonotype originated in a woman aged 70-85 years with acute or convalescent COVID-19. CDR3 DNA: TGCGCCAGCAGCCAAGATCCCGCTAGCGGGGCCTACGAGCAGTACTTC. This gives the protein CASSQDPASGAYEQYF.